These 24 T cell receptor beta chains share one sample of origin, sequenced in a study of OX40 agonist ivuxolimab in advanced cancers. Assay: immunoSEQ multiplex PCR; the TCRdb copy retains only in-frame clones and omits some. The sample lists about 77,000 clones; just under 90% were seen once. The material was CD4+ or CD8+ T cells sorted from blood, obtained in a trial of the OX40 agonist ivuxolimab. These receptors originate from an adult with an advanced solid tumor such as melanoma, head and neck, liver or kidney cancer.

The chain recombines TRBV10-3 with TRBJ1-1, with a possible D match to TRBD1 (6 bases). Per germline, CDR1 ENHRY and CDR2 SYGVKD. CDR3 size: 17 residues. Between the trimmed V and J ends, which lost 3 bases and 4 bases, there was a span of 21 bases. The CDR3, as DNA: TGTGCCATCAGTGACGAAGGGGGGAGGGGCCGTGGCACTGAAGCTTTCTTT. It encodes CAISDEGGRGRGTEAFF.

The chain carries TRBV6-1 and TRBJ2-3; D is possibly TRBD2 (5 bases). The length of the CDR3 is 11 residues. The V and J ends lost 8 bases and 6 bases respectively, with 9 bases between them. Germline CDR1 reads MNHNS; CDR2 reads SASEGT. CDR3 loop: CASGRADTQYF. The CDR3, as DNA: TGTGCCAGCGGGCGGGCCGATACGCAGTATTTT.

In DNA, the CDR3 is TGTGCCAGCAGACAGCGTGAGACCGGGGAGCTGTTTTTT. Amino acid sequence: CASRQRETGELFF. The V gene is TRBV25-1, the J gene TRBJ2-2; D unresolved. CDR3 length equals 13 residues. V was cut by 6 bases and J by 5 bases, with 10 bases left in between. The germline V gene has CDR1 MGHDK and CDR2 SYGVNS. Using reference TRBV25-1 and TRBJ2-2 for the parts outside the CDR3, the full variable domain is EADIYQTPRYLVIGTGKKITLECSQTMGHDKMYWYQQDPGMELHLIHYSYGVNSTEKGDLSSESTVSRIRTEHFPLTLESARPSHTSQYLCASRQRETGELFFGEGSRLTVL.

Only one count was recorded for this clone. The J gene is TRBJ2-5, the V gene TRBV29-1; D might be TRBD2 (5 bases). The ends were cut back, 6 bases at V and 5 bases at J, with 13 bases in the middle. The CDR3 sequence is 12 residues long. Germline V gene lookup returns CDR1 SQVTM and CDR2 ANQGSEA. This CDR3 reads CSVPRAGETQYF. The DNA for the CDR3 is TGCAGCGTCCCACGGGCGGGCGAGACCCAGTACTTC.

V gene TRBV15 combines with J gene TRBJ1-4; D possibly corresponds to TRBD1 (6 bases). The CDR3 contains 16 residues. V was pared by 0 bases and J by 12 bases, with 20 bases between. CDR1 is LNHNV and CDR2 is YYDKDF in the germline V gene (reference sequence). The CDR3 nucleotides read TGTGCCACCAGCAGAGATGGGGCCGGAACAGGGAGCGAACTGTTTTTT. It translates to CATSRDGAGTGSELFF.

The J gene is TRBJ1-2, the V gene TRBV10-2; 7 bases are a match to TRBD1. Germline values: CDR1 WSHSY, CDR2 SAAADI. V shed 8 bases, J shed 3 bases, and the junction held 21 bases outside the gene matches. The CDR3 spans 18 residues. DNA for the CDR3: TGCGCCAGCCTTCCGAAGGGACGGAGCCAGGGGGTTTACTATGGCTACACCTTC. It yields the protein CASLPKGRSQGVYYGYTF.

The chain uses TRBV2 and TRBJ2-7; D is possibly TRBD1 (6 bases). The CDR3 runs 15 residues. V dropped 6 bases and J dropped 7 bases, with 22 bases sitting between them. Germline loops: CDR1 SNHLY, CDR2 FYNNEI. The CDR3 DNA is TGTGCCAGCAGCGCCCAGGGGACCCGGGCAAGAGAGCAGTACTTC. This encodes CASSAQGTRAREQYF.

The J gene is TRBJ2-1, the V gene TRBV29-1; TRBD2 agrees at 7 bases. V shed 4 bases, J shed 0 bases, and the junction held 12 bases outside the gene matches. Germline V lookup: CDR1 SQVTM, CDR2 ANQGSEA. The length of the CDR3 is 17 residues. CDR3 DNA: TGCAGCGTTGTCCACGGGGACTACCCTATCTCCTACAATGAGCAGTTCTTC. Its translation: CSVVHGDYPISYNEQFF.

This chain joins TRBV5-4 and TRBJ2-7; maybe TRBD1 (5 bases). Germline V gives CDR1 SGHNT, CDR2 YYREEE (reference sequence). The germline V and J ends were trimmed by 4 bases and 5 bases, with 10 bases remaining between them. This CDR3 has 12 amino acids. For the CDR3, the DNA is TGTGCCAGCAGCAACCTCAGGGACGAGCAGTACTTC. It encodes CASSNLRDEQYF.

The chain carries TRBV2 and TRBJ1-1; 7 positions match TRBD1. CDR3 length equals 13 residues. J was trimmed by 2 bases and V by 6 bases; bases with no gene match: 3. The germline gives CDR1 SNHLY, CDR2 FYNNEI. The CDR3 region has the DNA TGTGCCAGCAGCGGACAGGTCAACACTGAAGCTTTCTTT. The encoded protein is CASSGQVNTEAFF.

This sequence joins TRBV4-2 and TRBJ2-5; the match to TRBD2 covers 9 bases. This CDR3 comprises 16 residues. From germline, CDR1 is LGHNA and CDR2 YNFKEQ. Unmatched junction bases numbered 7, after V lost 0 bases and J lost 5 bases. The CDR3 DNA reads TGTGCCAGCAGCCAAGAAGGGACTAGCCAGTCGGAGACCCAGTACTTC. It specifies CASSQEGTSQSETQYF.

The chain joins TRBV6-6 to TRBJ1-1, with TRBD1 matching 11 bases. CDR3 size: 15 residues. CDR1 is MNHNY and CDR2 is SVGAGI in the germline V gene (reference sequence). The V segment lost 6 bases and the J segment 7 bases; nucleotides outside the gene matches: 10. The CDR3 sequence is CASSQTGTGGSEAFF. CDR3 nucleotide sequence: TGTGCCAGCAGCCAAACGGGGACAGGGGGTAGTGAAGCTTTCTTT.

The chain links TRBV5-4 to TRBJ1-4; D gene uncertain. In germline, CDR1 is SGHNT, CDR2 YYREEE (reference sequence). The length of the CDR3 is 14 residues. The ends were cut back, 4 bases at V and 0 bases at J, with 7 bases in the middle. CDR3 nucleotide sequence: TGTGCCAGCAGCAGCGCCTCAACTAATGAAAAACTGTTTTTT. Translation: CASSSASTNEKLFF.

This clone was observed once. The chain recombines TRBV7-9 with TRBJ2-2; a possible D gene is TRBD2 (6 bases). V lost 9 bases and J 4 bases, leaving 18 bases between the germline ends. This CDR3 has 15 amino acids. The germline V gene has CDR1 SEHNR and CDR2 FQNEAQ (reference sequence). CDR3 region: CASTKFRDFTGELFF. The CDR3 nucleotides are TGTGCCAGTACCAAGTTCCGGGACTTCACCGGGGAGCTGTTTTTT.

The chain carries TRBV4-2 and TRBJ1-2; possible D gene TRBD1, 6 bases. Looked up from germline, CDR1 is LGHNA and CDR2 is YNFKEQ. This CDR3 is built from 15 residues. The V end lost 4 bases, the J end lost 4 bases, and 16 bases lay between the germline ends. DNA of the CDR3: TGTGCCAGCAGCCCCGTTGCAGGGGCGAGCTATGGCTACACCTTC. The encoded protein is CASSPVAGASYGYTF.

The sample holds one count of this clone. The gene calls are TRBV9 and TRBJ2-6; tentatively, D is TRBD1 or TRBD2 (5 bases each). The CDR3 runs 14 residues. Looked up from germline, CDR1 is SGDLS and CDR2 is YYNGEE. V lost 4 bases, J lost 4 bases, and 9 bases lay in between. The CDR3 nucleotides read TGTGCCAGCAGCCCGGGGCCAGGGGCCAACGTCCTGACTTTC. It yields the protein CASSPGPGANVLTF.

CDR3 region: CASSVLGSGGYNEQFF. CDR3 DNA sequence: TGTGCCAGCAGTGTTTTAGGTAGCGGGGGATACAATGAGCAGTTCTTC. The V gene is TRBV6-4, the J gene TRBJ2-1, with TRBD2 identical over 9 bases. Germline CDR1 reads MRHNA; CDR2 reads SNTAGT. The CDR3 is made up of 16 amino acids. The ends lost 4 bases at V and 4 bases at J; junction bases unmatched: 8.

This chain uses TRBV16 with TRBJ1-5, with a weak D call TRBD1 (6 bases). CDR1 and CDR2 from the germline V gene are KGHSY and FQNENV. This CDR3 has 13 residues. V lost 8 bases, J lost 4 bases, and 12 bases lay in between. Here the CDR3 DNA reads TGTGCCAGCGGCGGGACAAGAAATCAGCCCCAGCATTTT. Protein product: CASGGTRNQPQHF.

This chain links TRBV10-1 with TRBJ2-2; 8 nucleotides line up with TRBD1. V shed 6 bases and J 1 base; nucleotides not matched to a gene: 13. CDR1 WNHNN and CDR2 SYGVQD come from the germline V gene (reference sequence). CDR3 length equals 18 residues. As DNA, the CDR3 is TGCGCCAGCAGCGAGAACCCCCTTGACAGGGGGAACACCGGGGAGCTGTTTTTT. It is translated as CASSENPLDRGNTGELFF.

The chain has TRBV6-5 and TRBJ1-2, with 7 bases lining up with TRBD1. Germline V gene sequence: CDR1 MNHEY, CDR2 SVGAGI. This CDR3 is 14 amino acids long. J was trimmed by 9 bases and V by 4 bases; bases with no gene match: 11. The CDR3 DNA reads as TGTGCCAGCAGTTTAACGGACAGGCCGCGAAGCTACACCTTC. Translation: CASSLTDRPRSYTF.

This clone has just one count. The chain joins TRBV11-2 to TRBJ2-3, with 8 positions matching TRBD1. The V gene end was trimmed by 0 bases and the J gene end by 8 bases; junction bases not matched to a gene: 7. Germline-derived CDR1 and CDR2 are SGHAT and FQNNGV. This CDR3 comprises 15 residues. CDR3 sequence: CASSLESRGQATQYF. Written as DNA, the CDR3 is TGTGCCAGCAGCTTAGAGAGCAGGGGGCAGGCTACGCAGTATTTT.

The chain employs TRBV5-1 and TRBJ1-3, with D tentatively TRBD1 (6 bases). CDR3 length: 14 residues. Germline CDR1 reads SGHRS; CDR2 reads YFSETQ. Trimming pared 4 bases from V and 0 bases from J, leaving 8 bases between. CDR3 region: CASSRTVSGNTIYF. The CDR3 nucleotides read TGCGCCAGCAGCCGGACAGTCTCTGGAAACACCATATATTTT.

J is TRBJ1-2 and V is TRBV28; D is ambiguous. V lost 2 bases, J lost 0 bases, and 4 bases lay in between. The CDR3 has 13 amino acids. From germline, CDR1 is MDHEN and CDR2 SYDVKM. The DNA of the CDR3 is TGTGCCAGCAGTTTAGAGACTAACTATGGCTACACCTTC. Translation gives CASSLETNYGYTF.

This clone was picked up one time. The J gene is TRBJ1-1, the V gene TRBV6-5; 7 bases fit TRBD1. The ends lost 6 bases at V and 0 bases at J; junction bases unmatched: 4. CDR3 size: 14 residues. The V gene's germline CDR1 is MNHEY and CDR2 SVGAGI. In DNA form, the CDR3 reads TGTGCCAGCAGACCGACAGGGATGAACACTGAAGCTTTCTTT. Translation gives CASRPTGMNTEAFF.